This T cell receptor (beta chain) stems from a study of early T cells in non-severe SARS-CoV-2 infection. The CDR3 is 14 residues long. V lost 6 bases and J 5 bases, leaving 15 bases between the germline ends. Germline assignment: CDR1 MNHEY and CDR2 SMNVEV (reference sequence). TCRdb fed the 5' RACE reads into MiXCR, producing one record per CDR3 protein. In the table there are some 64,000 distinct CDR3 sequences, approximately 9.1% of which are singletons. This clonotype was recorded a few times. Sequencing was performed on whole blood, taken at baseline. The sequence came from an adult who was a healthcare worker with PCR-confirmed SARS-CoV-2 infection or an uninfected control (not recorded which). This chain connects TRBV27 to TRBJ2-3; unclear D gene. In DNA, the CDR3 is TGTGCCAGCAGCAAAAGGAGTTTCGAAGATACGCAGTATTTT. Protein product: CASSKRSFEDTQYF.